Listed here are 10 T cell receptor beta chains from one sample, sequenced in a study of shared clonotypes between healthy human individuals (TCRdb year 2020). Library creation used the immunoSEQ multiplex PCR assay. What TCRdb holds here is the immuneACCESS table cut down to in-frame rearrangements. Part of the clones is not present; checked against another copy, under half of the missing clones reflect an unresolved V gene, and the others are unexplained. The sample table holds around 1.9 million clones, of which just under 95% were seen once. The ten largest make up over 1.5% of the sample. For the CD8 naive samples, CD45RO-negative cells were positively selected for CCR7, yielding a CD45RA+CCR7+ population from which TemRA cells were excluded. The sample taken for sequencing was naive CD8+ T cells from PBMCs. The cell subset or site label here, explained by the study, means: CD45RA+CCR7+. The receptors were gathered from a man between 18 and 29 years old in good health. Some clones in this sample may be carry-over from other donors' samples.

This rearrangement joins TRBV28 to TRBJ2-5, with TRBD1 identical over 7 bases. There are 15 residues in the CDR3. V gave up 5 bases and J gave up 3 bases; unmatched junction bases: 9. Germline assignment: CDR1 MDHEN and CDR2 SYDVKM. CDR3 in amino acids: CASSHYPDREETQYF. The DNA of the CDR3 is TGTGCCAGCAGTCACTACCCCGACAGGGAAGAGACCCAGTACTTC.

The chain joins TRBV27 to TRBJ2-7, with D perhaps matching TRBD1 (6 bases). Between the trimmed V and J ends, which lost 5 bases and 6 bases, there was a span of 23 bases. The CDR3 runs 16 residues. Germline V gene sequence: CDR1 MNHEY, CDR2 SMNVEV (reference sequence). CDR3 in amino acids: CASSPSGGQELLEQYF. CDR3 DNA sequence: TGTGCCAGCAGTCCAAGTGGGGGCCAAGAGCTCCTCGAGCAGTACTTC.

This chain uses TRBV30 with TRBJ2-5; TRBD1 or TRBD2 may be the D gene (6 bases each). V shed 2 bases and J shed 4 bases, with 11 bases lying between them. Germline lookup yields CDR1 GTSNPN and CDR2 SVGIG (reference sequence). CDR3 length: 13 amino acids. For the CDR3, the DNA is TGTGCCTGGAGTATGGGGGGCCGAGAGACCCAGTACTTC. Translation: CAWSMGGRETQYF.

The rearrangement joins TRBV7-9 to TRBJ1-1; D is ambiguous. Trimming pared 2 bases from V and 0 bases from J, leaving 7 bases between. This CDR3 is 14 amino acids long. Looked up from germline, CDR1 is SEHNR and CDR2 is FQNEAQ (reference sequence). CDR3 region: CASSLFGLNTEAFF. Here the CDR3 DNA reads TGTGCCAGCAGCTTATTTGGTCTGAACACTGAAGCTTTCTTT. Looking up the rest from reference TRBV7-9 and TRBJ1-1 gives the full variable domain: DTGVSQNPRHKITKRGQNVTFRCDPISEHNRLYWYRQTLGQGPEFLTYFQNEAQLEKSRLLSDRFSAERPKGSFSTLEIQRTEQGDSAMYLCASSLFGLNTEAFFGQGTRLTVV.

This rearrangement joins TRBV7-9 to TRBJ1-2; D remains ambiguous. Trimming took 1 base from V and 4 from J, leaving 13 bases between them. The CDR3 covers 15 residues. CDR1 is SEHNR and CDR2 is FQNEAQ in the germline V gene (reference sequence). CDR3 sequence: CASSLEVMVSYGYTF. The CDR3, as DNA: TGTGCCAGCAGCTTAGAAGTAATGGTTAGCTATGGCTACACCTTC. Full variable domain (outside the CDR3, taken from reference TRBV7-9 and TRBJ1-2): DTGVSQNPRHKITKRGQNVTFRCDPISEHNRLYWYRQTLGQGPEFLTYFQNEAQLEKSRLLSDRFSAERPKGSFSTLEIQRTEQGDSAMYLCASSLEVMVSYGYTFGSGTRLTVV.

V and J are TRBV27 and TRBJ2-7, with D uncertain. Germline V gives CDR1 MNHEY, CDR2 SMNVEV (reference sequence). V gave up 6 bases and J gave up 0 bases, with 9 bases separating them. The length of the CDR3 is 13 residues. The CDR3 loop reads CASSVGISYEQYF. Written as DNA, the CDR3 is TGTGCCAGCAGCGTAGGGATCTCCTACGAGCAGTACTTC.

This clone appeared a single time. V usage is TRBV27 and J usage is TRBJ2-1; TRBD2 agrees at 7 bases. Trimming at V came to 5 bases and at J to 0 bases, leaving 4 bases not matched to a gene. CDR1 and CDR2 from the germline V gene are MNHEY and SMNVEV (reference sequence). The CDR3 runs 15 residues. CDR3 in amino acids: CASSQAGSSYNEQFF. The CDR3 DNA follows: TGTGCCAGCAGTCAAGCGGGGAGCTCCTACAATGAGCAGTTCTTC.

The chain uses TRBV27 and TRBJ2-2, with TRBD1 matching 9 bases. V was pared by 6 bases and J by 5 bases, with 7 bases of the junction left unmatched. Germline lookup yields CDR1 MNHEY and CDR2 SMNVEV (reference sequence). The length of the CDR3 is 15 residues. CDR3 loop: CASRAGTGTTGELFF. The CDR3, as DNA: TGTGCCAGCAGAGCCGGGACAGGGACAACCGGGGAGCTGTTTTTT.

The CDR3 reads CASTPWGAQVTTDYNEQFF. CDR3 in DNA: TGTGCCAGCACCCCTTGGGGGGCTCAGGTGACTACCGACTACAATGAGCAGTTCTTC. The chain couples TRBV7-9 to TRBJ2-1, with D possibly being TRBD1 or TRBD2 (6 bases each). V lost 7 bases and J 3 bases, leaving 28 bases between the germline ends. The CDR3 length is 19 residues. CDR1 SEHNR and CDR2 FQNEAQ come from the germline V gene (reference sequence).

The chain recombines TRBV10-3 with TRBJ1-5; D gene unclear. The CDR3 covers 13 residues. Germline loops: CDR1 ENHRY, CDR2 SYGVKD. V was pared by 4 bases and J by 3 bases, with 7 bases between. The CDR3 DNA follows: TGTGCCATCAGTGGACACTACAATCAGCCCCAGCATTTT. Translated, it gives CAISGHYNQPQHF.